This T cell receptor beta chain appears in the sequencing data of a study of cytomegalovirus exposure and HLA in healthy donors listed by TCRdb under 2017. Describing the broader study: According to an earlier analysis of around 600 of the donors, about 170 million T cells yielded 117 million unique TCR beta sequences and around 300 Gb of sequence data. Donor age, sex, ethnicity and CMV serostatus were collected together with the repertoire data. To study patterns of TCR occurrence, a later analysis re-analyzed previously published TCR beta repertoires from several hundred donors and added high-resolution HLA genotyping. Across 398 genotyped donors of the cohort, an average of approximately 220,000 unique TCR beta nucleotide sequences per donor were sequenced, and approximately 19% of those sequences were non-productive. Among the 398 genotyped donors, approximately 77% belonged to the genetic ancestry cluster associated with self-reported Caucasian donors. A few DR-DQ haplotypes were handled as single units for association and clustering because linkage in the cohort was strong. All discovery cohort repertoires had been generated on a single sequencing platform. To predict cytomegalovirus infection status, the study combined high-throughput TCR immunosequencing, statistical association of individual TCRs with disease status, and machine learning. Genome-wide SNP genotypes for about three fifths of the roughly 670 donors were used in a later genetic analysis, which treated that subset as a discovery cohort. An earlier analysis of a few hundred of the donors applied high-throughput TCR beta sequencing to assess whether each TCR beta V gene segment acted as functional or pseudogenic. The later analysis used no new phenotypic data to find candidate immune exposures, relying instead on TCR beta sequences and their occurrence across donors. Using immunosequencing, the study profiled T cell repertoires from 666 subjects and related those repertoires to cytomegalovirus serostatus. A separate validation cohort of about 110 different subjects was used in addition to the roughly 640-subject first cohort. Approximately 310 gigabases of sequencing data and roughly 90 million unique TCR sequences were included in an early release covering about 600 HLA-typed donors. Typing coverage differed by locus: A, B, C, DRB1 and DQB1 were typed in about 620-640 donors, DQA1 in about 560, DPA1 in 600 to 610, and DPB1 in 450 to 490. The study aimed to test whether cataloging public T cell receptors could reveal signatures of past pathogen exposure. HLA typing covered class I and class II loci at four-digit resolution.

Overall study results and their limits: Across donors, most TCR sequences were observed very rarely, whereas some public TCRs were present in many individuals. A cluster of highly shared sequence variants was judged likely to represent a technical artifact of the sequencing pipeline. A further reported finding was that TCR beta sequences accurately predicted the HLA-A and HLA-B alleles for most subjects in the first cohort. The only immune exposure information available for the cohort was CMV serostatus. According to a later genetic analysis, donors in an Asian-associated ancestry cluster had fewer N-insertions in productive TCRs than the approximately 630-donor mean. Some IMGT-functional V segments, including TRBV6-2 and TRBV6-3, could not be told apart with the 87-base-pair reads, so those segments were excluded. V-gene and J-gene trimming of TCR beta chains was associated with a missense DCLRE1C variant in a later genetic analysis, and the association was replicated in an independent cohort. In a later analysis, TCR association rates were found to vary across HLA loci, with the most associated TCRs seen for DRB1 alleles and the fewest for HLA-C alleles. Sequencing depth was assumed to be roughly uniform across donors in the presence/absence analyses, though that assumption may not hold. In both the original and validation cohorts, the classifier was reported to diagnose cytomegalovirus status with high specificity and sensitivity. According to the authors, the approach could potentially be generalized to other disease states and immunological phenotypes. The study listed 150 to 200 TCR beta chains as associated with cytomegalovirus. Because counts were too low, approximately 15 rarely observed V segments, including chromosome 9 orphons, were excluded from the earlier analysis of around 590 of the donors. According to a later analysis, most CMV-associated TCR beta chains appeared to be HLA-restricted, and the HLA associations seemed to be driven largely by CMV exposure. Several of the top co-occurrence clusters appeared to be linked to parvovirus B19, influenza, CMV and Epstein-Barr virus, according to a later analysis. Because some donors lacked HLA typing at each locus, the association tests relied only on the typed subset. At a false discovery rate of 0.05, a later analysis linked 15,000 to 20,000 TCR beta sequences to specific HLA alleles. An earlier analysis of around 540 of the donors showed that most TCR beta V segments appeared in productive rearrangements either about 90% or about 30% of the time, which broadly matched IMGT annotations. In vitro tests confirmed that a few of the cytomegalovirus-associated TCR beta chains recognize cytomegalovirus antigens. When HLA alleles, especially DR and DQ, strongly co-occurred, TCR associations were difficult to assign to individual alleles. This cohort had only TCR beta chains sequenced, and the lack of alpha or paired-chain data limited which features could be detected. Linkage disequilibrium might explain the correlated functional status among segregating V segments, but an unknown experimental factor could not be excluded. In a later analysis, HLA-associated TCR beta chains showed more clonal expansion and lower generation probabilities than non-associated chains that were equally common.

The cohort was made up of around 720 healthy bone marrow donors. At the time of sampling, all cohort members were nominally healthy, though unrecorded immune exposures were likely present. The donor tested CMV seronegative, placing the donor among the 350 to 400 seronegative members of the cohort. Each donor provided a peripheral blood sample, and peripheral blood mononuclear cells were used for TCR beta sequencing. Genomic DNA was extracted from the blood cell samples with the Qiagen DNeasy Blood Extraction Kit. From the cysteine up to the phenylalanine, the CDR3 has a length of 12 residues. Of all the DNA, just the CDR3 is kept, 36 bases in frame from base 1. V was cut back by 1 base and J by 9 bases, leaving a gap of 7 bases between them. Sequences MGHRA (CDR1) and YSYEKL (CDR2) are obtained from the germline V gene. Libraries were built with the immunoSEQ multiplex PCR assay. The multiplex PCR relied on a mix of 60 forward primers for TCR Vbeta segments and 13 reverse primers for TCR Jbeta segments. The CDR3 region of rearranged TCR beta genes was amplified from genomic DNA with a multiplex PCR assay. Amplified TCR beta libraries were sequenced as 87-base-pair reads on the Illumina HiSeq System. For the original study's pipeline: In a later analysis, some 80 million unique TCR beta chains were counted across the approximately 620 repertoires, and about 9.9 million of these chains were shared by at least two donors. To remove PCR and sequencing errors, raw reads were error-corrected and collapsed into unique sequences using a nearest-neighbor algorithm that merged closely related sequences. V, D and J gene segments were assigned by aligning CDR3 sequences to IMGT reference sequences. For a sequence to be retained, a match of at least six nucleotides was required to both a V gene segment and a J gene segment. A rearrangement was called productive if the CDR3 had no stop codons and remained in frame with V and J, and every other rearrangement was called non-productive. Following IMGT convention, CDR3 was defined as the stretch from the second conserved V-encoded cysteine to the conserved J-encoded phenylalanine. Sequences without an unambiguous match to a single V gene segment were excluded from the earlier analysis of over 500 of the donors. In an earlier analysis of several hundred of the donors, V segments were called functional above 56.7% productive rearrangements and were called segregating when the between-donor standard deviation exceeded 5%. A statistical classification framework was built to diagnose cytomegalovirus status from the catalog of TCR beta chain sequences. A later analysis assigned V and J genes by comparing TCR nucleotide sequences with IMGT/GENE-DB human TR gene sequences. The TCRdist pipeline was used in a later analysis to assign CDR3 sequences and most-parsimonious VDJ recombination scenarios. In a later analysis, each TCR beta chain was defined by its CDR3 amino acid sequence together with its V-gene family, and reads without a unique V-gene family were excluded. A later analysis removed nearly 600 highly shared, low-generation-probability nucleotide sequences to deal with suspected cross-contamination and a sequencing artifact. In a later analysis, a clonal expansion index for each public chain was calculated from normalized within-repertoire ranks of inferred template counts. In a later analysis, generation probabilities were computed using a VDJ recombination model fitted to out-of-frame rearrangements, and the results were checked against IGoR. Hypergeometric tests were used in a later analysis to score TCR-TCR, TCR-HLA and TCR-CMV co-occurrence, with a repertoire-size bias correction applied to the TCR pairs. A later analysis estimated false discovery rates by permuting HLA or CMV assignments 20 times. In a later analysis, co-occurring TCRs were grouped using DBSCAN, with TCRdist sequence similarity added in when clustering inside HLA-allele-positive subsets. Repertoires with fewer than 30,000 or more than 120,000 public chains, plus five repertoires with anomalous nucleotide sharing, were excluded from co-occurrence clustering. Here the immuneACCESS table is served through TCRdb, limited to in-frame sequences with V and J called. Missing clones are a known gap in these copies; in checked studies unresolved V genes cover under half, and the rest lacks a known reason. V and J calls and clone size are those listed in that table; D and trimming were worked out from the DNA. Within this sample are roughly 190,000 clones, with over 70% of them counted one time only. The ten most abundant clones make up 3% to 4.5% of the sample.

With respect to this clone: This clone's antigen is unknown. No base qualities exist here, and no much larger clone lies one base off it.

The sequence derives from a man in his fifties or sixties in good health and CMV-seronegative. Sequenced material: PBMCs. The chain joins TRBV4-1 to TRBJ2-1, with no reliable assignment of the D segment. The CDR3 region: CASSQGAGEQFF. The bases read TGCGCCAGCAGCCAAGGAGCCGGTGAGCAGTTCTTC.